This T cell receptor beta chain stems from a study of blood T cell repertoires in COVID-19. Study-level background: PBMCs, B-cell-depleted T cells, or T cells were the source of the cDNA or gDNA that made up the material.

Authors' data handling: Estimation of nucleated cell counts was performed using reference gene primer amplification. Here immunoSEQ multiplex PCR was the method, and the copy in TCRdb shows in-frame clones only, minus some. The D gene and trimming were derived from the DNA, and the V and J assignments and clone size from that table. The repertoire includes about 98,000 clones, approximately 79% of them detected once, and approximately 10% sits in the top ten. V lost 4 bases and J lost 0, with 9 bases in between. The CDR3 covers 14 residues. Per the germline V gene, CDR1 is SGHNT and CDR2 is YENEEA. The rearrangement links TRBV11-3 to TRBJ1-1; a possible D gene is TRBD1 (5 bases). The receptor comes from a man between 65 and 80 years old with active or convalescent COVID-19. Sample: peripheral blood. The CDR3 here is CASSSDSLNTEAFF. DNA of the CDR3: TGTGCCAGCAGCTCAGACAGTTTGAACACTGAAGCTTTCTTT. Full variable domain (outside the CDR3, taken from reference TRBV11-3 and TRBJ1-1): EAGVVQSPRYKIIEKKQPVAFWCNPISGHNTLYWYLQNLGQGPELLIRYENEEAVDDSQLPKDRFSAERLKGVDSTLKIQPAELGDSAVYLCASSSDSLNTEAFFGQGTRLTVV.